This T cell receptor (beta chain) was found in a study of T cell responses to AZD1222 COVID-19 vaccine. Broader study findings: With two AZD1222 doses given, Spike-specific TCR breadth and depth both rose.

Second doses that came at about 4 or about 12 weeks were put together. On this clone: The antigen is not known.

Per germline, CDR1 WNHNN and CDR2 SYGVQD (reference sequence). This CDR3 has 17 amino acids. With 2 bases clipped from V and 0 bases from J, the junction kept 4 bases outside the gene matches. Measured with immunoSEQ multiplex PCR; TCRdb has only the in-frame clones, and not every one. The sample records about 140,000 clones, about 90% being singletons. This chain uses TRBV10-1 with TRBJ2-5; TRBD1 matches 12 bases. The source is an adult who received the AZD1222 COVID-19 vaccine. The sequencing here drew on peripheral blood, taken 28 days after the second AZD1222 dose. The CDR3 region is CASSEGTGGRNQETQYF. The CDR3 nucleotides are TGCGCCAGCAGTGAGGGGACAGGGGGCCGTAACCAAGAGACCCAGTACTTC.